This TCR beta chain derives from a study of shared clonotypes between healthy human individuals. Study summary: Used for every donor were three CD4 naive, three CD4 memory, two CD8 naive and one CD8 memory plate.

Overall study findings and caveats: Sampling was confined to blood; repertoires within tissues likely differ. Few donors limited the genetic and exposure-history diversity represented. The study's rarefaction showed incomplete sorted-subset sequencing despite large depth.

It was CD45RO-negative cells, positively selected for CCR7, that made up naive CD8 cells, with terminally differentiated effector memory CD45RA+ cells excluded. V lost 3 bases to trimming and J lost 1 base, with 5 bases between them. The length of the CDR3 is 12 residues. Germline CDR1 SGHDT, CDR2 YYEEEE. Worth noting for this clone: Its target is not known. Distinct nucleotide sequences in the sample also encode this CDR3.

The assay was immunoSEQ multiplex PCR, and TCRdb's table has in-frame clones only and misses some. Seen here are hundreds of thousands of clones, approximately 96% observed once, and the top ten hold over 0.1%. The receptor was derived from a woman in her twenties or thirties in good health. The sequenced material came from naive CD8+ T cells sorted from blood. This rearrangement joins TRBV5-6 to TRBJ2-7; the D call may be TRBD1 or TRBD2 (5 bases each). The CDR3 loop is CASSWGSYEQYF. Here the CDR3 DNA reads TGTGCCAGCAGCTGGGGGTCCTACGAGCAGTACTTC.